The sequence of this TCR beta chain was determined in a study of blood T cell repertoires in COVID-19. At the level of the study: The United States, Italy and Spain supplied acute and convalescent COVID-19 samples.

V lost 4 bases and J lost 11; bases outside the gene matches: 7. This CDR3 is 12 amino acids long. Looked up from germline, CDR1 is SGHRS and CDR2 is YFSETQ. Original data processing: It was from reference gene primer amplification that nucleated cell counts were estimated. The table came from immunoSEQ multiplex PCR; TCRdb's copy has only in-frame clones and leaves some out. V, J and clone size reflect that table, while D and trimming were determined from the DNA. The data contain approximately 500,000 clones, 70% to 90% of them seen just once; the ten biggest clones take up roughly 1.9%. V and J are TRBV5-1 and TRBJ1-1; TRBD1 matches at 8 bases. The sequencing input was PBMCs or T cells enriched from blood (not recorded which). This clonotype was sampled from a woman between 35 and 50 years old who had recovered from COVID-19. CDR3 protein: CASSPGQDWAFF. The CDR3 DNA sequence: TGCGCCAGCAGCCCGGGACAGGACTGGGCTTTCTTT.